Shown below are 11 T cell receptor beta chains from a single sample sequenced in a study of CD8 T cells in ankylosing spondylitis. Points from the study as a whole: For ankylosing spondylitis blood, a TCR beta motif of 8 or 9 highly homologous variants appeared characteristic.

Their cognate antigens are unknown. One entry per CDR3 protein results from TCRdb running MiXCR on the 5' RACE reads. The table lists 500,000 to 550,000 distinct CDR3 sequences, roughly 13% of them singletons. The sequencing sample was made of blood, either unsorted or a sorted T cell fraction (not recorded which). The origin of the receptors is a male donor with ankylosing spondylitis.

The table lists this clonotype with a few counts. This sequence joins TRBV3-1 and TRBJ2-7, with no clear D. CDR3 length: 14 amino acids. V shed 4 bases and J shed 3 bases, with 13 bases lying between them. CDR1 and CDR2 (germline): LGHDT, YNNKEL (reference sequence). The CDR3 is CASSPEPGHYEQYV. As DNA, the CDR3 is TGTGCCAGCAGCCCAGAGCCAGGCCACTACGAGCAGTACGTC.

This clonotype was counted a few times. The chain is built from TRBV13 and TRBJ2-5; D is tentatively TRBD1 or TRBD2 (6 bases each). This CDR3 spans 15 amino acids. Germline V lookup: CDR1 PRHDT, CDR2 FYEKMQ (reference sequence). Between the trimmed V and J ends, which lost 0 bases and 4 bases, there was a span of 12 bases. For the CDR3, the DNA is TGTGCCAGCAGCTTAGGCAGGGGAGGAGGAGAGACCCAGTACTTC. It codes for CASSLGRGGGETQYF.

This sequence joins TRBV21-1 and TRBJ2-1; TRBD2, the D gene given by the table, was not confirmed from the DNA. TRBV21-1 is designated a pseudogene. This CDR3 spans 12 amino acids. The CDR3 region is CASKREFGEQFF. The CDR3 DNA sequence: TGTGCCAGCAAACGGGAGTTCGGGGAGCAGTTCTTC.

This clonotype showed up many times. V is TRBV12-3 or TRBV12-4 and J is TRBJ1-2, with 10 positions matching TRBD1. The CDR3 totals 15 residues. V gave up 4 bases and J gave up 7 bases; unmatched junction bases: 9. CDR3 sequence (DNA): TGTGCCAGCAGTTGGGGGGGACAGGGGCATCGTGGCTACACCTTC. It encodes CASSWGGQGHRGYTF.

The chain has TRBV4-1 and TRBJ1-2; 8 nucleotides align to TRBD1. After removal of 4 bases from V and 8 bases from J, the junction contained 15 bases not matched to a gene. The CDR3 length is 16 residues. CDR1 MGHRA and CDR2 YSYEKL come from the germline V gene. The CDR3 region has the DNA TGCGCCAGCAGCCCCCACCCGGACAGGGCTTATTGGGGCTACACCTTC. Translated, it gives CASSPHPDRAYWGYTF.

The J gene is TRBJ1-4, the V gene TRBV7-8; unclear D gene. The CDR3 is made up of 14 amino acids. Germline V CDR1 and CDR2: SGHVS, FQNEAQ. Trimming removed 2 bases from V and 3 bases from J, with 7 bases in between. CDR3 protein: CASSLSGSNEKLFF. CDR3 nucleotides: TGTGCCAGCAGCTTATCGGGTTCTAATGAAAAACTGTTTTTT.

The V gene is TRBV3-1, the J gene TRBJ2-2, with TRBD2 matching over 7 bases. The V segment lost 2 bases and the J segment 5 bases; nucleotides outside the gene matches: 2. Germline-derived CDR1 and CDR2 are LGHDT and YNNKEL (reference sequence). The CDR3 totals 14 residues. The CDR3 DNA reads as TGTGCCAGCAGCCAACAAGCGGGAACCGGGGAGCTGTTTTTT. Translated, it gives CASSQQAGTGELFF. Variable domain in full (rest from reference TRBV3-1 and TRBJ2-2): DTAVSQTPKYLVTQMGNDKSIKCEQNLGHDTMYWYKQDSKKFLKIMFSYNNKELIINETVPNRFSPKSPDKAHLNLHINSLELGDSAVYFCASSQQAGTGELFFGEGSRLTVL.

This clonotype was observed a few times. The chain recombines TRBV20-1 with TRBJ2-5; 9 bases match TRBD2. The germline gives CDR1 DFQATT, CDR2 SNEGSKA (reference sequence). V trimming: 6 bases; J trimming: 1 base; junction bases outside the gene matches: 3. The CDR3 sequence is 13 residues long. The CDR3 sequence is CSAILAGQETQYF. The DNA for the CDR3 is TGCAGTGCCATACTAGCGGGCCAAGAGACCCAGTACTTC.

This clonotype has ten or more counts. The V gene is TRBV5-1, the J gene TRBJ2-1, with 11 bases fitting TRBD2. The CDR3 covers 15 residues. The V segment lost 2 bases and the J segment 6 bases; nucleotides outside the gene matches: 4. Per the germline V gene, CDR1 is SGHRS and CDR2 is YFSETQ. The CDR3 loop is CASSFLAGGGNEQFF. CDR3 DNA sequence: TGCGCCAGCAGCTTTCTAGCGGGAGGCGGCAATGAGCAGTTCTTC. The full variable domain, rest sourced from reference TRBV5-1 and TRBJ2-1, is KAGVTQTPRYLIKTRGQQVTLSCSPISGHRSVSWYQQTPGQGLQFLFEYFSETQRNKGNFPGRFSGRQFSNSRSEMNVSTLELGDSALYLCASSFLAGGGNEQFFGPGTRLTVL.

The chain has TRBV6-5 and TRBJ2-7; D is ambiguous. The V and J ends lost 2 bases and 1 base respectively, with 9 bases between them. The CDR3 runs to 14 residues. CDR1 is MNHEY, CDR2 SVGAGI, per germline. CDR3 DNA: TGTGCCAGCAGTTACAGCAGCAGTTCCTACGAGCAGTACGTC. This gives the protein CASSYSSSSYEQYV.

This clonotype was picked up many times. The chain employs TRBV20-1 and TRBJ2-3; possible D gene TRBD2, 6 bases. V lost 8 bases to trimming and J lost 2 bases, with 11 bases between them. Germline V gives CDR1 DFQATT, CDR2 SNEGSKA (reference sequence). CDR3 size: 12 residues. CDR3 DNA: TGCAGTCGGGGCGGGATCACAGATACGCAGTATTTT. This translates into CSRGGITDTQYF.